This T cell receptor beta chain is from a study of PD-1 blockade in classical Hodgkin lymphoma. TCRdb keeps only in-frame clones here, not all; method: immunoSEQ multiplex PCR. The data contain more than 140,000 clones, just under 80% of them singletons. Each and every patient relapsed after autologous stem cell transplantation, and patients got differing brentuximab vedotin exposure. A single count supports this clone. The sequences come from peripheral blood mononuclear cells (PBMCs), collected before the second cycle of nivolumab. The TCR was taken from a human donor with classical Hodgkin lymphoma.

The CDR3 DNA reads as TGTGCCAGCAGCACAAGGGGAGAGGCGGCCAAAAACATTCAGTACTTC. Residues: CASSTRGEAAKNIQYF. The rearrangement links TRBV7-9 to TRBJ2-4; D is tentatively TRBD1 or TRBD2 (5 bases each). Between the trimmed V and J ends, which lost 5 bases and 1 base, there was a span of 15 bases. The length of the CDR3 is 16 residues. Per the germline V gene, CDR1 is SEHNR and CDR2 is FQNEAQ (reference sequence).